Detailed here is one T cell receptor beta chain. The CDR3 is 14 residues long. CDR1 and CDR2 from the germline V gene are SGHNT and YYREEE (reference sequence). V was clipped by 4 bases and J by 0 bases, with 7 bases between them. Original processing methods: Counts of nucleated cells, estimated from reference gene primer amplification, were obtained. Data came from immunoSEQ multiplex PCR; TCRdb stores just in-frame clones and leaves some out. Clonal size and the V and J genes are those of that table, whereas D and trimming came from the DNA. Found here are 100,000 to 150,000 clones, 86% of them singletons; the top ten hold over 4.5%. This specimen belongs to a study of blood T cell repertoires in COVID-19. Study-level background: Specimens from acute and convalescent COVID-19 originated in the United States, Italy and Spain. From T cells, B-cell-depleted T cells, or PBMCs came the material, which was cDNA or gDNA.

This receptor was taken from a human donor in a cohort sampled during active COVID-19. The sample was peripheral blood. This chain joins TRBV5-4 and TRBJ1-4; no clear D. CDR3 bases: TGTGCCAGCAGCCCGACAACAACTAATGAAAAACTGTTTTTT. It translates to CASSPTTTNEKLFF.